The T cell receptor (beta chain) under discussion was sequenced for a study of blood T cell repertoires in COVID-19. Overall study: Samples representing acute and convalescent COVID-19 were sourced from the United States, Italy and Spain. PBMCs, B-cell-depleted T cells, or T cells were the source of the cDNA or gDNA that made up the material.

The CDR3 covers 15 residues. The ends were cut back, 2 bases at V and 10 bases at J, with 15 bases in the middle. Germline CDR1 reads MNHNY; CDR2 reads SVGAGI (reference sequence). In the original analysis: It was from reference gene primer amplification that nucleated cell counts were estimated. Sequencing was performed with immunoSEQ multiplex PCR; in TCRdb, only in-frame clones are kept and a portion is missing. V, J and clone size were drawn from that table, and D and trimming were deduced from the DNA. The data hold 65,000 or so clones, with over 65% observed a single time. The TCR sequence derives from a woman aged 70 to 79 with acute or convalescent COVID-19. The sequencing sample was made of peripheral blood. The chain couples TRBV6-6 to TRBJ1-6; possible D gene TRBD1, 5 bases. The CDR3, as DNA: TGTGCCAGCAGTTACCTTGGCAGGGCTGGGTCACCCCTCCACTTT. Protein: CASSYLGRAGSPLHF.